This T cell receptor beta chain was recovered during a study of somatic mutations in cytotoxic T cells in rheumatoid arthritis. With respect to this clone: Its antigen is not known.

The method was immunoSEQ multiplex PCR; TCRdb's version includes in-frame clones alone and lacks a portion of them. This sample yields about 18,000 clones, of which approximately 82% are seen a single time; roughly a fifth belongs to the top ten. Germline V gene lookup returns CDR1 SEHNR and CDR2 FQNEAQ (reference sequence). There are 15 residues in the CDR3. The V end lost 4 bases, the J end lost 5 bases, and 16 bases lay between the germline ends. General observations from the study: Age-matched healthy controls and rheumatoid arthritis patients had CD8+ T-cell clonality that did not differ significantly.

This TCR derives from an adult with rheumatoid arthritis. Sequences were obtained from CD8+ T cells sorted from blood. V and J are TRBV7-9 and TRBJ2-3; perhaps TRBD2 as D (6 bases). This CDR3 reads CASSWTTSKGDTQYF. The DNA of the CDR3 is TGTGCCAGCAGCTGGACTACCTCTAAGGGAGATACGCAGTATTTT.